The source of this TCR beta chain is a study of blood T cell repertoires in COVID-19. Study context: Sample material is recorded as cDNA or gDNA derived from T cells, B-cell-depleted T cells, or PBMCs.

V dropped 6 bases and J dropped 0 bases, with 21 bases sitting between them. The CDR3 loop spans 18 amino acids. CDR1 and CDR2 from the germline V gene are KGHSH and LQKENI. Repertoires were generated with immunoSEQ multiplex PCR, while TCRdb's copy carries only in-frame clones and drops some. The sample has around 100,000 clones, roughly 80% seen once. The chain is built from TRBV18 and TRBJ1-3; D possibly corresponds to TRBD1 (6 bases). The origin of this receptor is a man aged 50-60 years with acute or convalescent COVID-19. The sample was peripheral blood. CDR3 region: CASSPNTPGQVSGNTIYF. CDR3 coding DNA: TGTGCCAGCTCCCCGAATACTCCGGGACAAGTCTCTGGAAACACCATATATTTT. The complete variable domain, with remaining parts taken from reference TRBV18 and TRBJ1-3, reads NAGVMQNPRHLVRRRGQEARLRCSPMKGHSHVYWYRQLPEEGLKFMVYLQKENIIDESGMPKERFSAEFPKEGPSILRIQQVVRGDSAAYFCASSPNTPGQVSGNTIYFGEGSWLTVV.